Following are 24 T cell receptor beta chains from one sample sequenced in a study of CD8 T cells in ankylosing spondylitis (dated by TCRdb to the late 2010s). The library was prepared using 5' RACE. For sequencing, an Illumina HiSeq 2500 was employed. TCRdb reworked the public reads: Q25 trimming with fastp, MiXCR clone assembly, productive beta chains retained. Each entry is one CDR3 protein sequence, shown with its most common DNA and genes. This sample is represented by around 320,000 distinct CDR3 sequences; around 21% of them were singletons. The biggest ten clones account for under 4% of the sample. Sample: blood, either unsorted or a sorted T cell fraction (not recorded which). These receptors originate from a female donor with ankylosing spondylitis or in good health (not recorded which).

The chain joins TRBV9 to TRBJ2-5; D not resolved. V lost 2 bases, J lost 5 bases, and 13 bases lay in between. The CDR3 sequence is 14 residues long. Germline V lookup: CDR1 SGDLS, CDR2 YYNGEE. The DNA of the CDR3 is TGTGCCAGCAGCGTCTCGCCCGTTGGGGAGACCCAGTACTTC. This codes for CASSVSPVGETQYF.

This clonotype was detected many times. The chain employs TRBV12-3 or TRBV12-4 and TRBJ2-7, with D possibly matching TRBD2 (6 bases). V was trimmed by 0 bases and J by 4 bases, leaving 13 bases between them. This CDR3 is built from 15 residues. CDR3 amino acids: CASSLATWEEYEQYF. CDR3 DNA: TGTGCCAGCAGTTTAGCGACGTGGGAGGAGTACGAGCAGTACTTC.

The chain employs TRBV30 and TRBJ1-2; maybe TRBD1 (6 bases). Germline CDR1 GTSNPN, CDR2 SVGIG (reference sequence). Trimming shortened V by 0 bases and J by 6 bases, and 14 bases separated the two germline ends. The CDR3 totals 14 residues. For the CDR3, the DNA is TGTGCCTGGAGTGTACAGGGTTGGACGCATGGCTACACCTTC. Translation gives CAWSVQGWTHGYTF.

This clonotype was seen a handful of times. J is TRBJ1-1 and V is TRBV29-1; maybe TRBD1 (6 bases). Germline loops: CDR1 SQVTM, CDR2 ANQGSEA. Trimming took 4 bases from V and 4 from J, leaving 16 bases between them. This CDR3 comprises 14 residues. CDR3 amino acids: CSVALTGGGTEAFF. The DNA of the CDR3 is TGCAGCGTTGCCTTGACAGGAGGGGGCACTGAAGCTTTCTTT. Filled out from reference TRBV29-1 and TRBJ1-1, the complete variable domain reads SAVISQKPSRDICQRGTSLTIQCQVDSQVTMMFWYRQQPGQSLTLIATANQGSEATYESGFVIDKFPISRPNLTFSTLTVSNMSPEDSSIYLCSVALTGGGTEAFFGQGTRLTVV.

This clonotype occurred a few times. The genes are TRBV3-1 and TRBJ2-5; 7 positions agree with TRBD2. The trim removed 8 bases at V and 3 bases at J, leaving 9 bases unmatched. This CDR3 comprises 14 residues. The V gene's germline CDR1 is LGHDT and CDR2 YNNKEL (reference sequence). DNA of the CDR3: TGTGCCAGCGCTCGTGCTAGCGGAAAAGAGACCCAGTACTTC. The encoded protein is CASARASGKETQYF.

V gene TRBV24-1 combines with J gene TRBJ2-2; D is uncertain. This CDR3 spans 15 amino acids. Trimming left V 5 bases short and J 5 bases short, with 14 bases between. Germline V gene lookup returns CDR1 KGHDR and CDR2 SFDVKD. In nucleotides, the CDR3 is TGTGCCACCAGTGGTACCTCACAGCGAACCGGGGAGCTGTTTTTT. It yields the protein CATSGTSQRTGELFF.

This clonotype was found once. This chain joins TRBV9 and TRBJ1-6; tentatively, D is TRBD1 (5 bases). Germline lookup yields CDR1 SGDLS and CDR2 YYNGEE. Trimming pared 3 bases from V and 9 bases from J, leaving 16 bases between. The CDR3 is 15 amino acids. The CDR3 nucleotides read TGTGCCAGCAGCGGCCCTCAGGGAAGCGGTTCACCCCTCCACTTT. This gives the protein CASSGPQGSGSPLHF.

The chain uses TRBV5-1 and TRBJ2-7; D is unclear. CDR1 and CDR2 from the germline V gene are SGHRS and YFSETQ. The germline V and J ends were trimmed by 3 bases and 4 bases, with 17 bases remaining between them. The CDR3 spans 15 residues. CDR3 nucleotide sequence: TGCGCCAGCAGCTCCGGCGGACCCCCCTTATACGAGCAGTACTTC. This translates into CASSSGGPPLYEQYF.

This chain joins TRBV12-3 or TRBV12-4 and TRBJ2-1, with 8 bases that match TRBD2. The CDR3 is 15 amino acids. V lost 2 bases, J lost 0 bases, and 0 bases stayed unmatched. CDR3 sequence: CASSLRGGSYNEQFF. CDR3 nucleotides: TGTGCCAGCAGTTTACGGGGGGGCTCCTACAATGAGCAGTTCTTC.

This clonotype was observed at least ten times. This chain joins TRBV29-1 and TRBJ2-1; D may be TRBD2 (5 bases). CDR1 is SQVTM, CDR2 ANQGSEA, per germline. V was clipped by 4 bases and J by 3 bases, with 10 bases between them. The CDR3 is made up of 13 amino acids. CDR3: CSVVGTSYNEQFF. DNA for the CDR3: TGCAGCGTTGTGGGCACTAGCTACAATGAGCAGTTCTTC.

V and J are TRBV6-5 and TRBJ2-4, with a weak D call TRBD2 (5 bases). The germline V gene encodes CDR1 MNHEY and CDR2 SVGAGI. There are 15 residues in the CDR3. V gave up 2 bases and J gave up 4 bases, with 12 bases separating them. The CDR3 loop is CASSYGGSEKNIQYF. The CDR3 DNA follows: TGTGCCAGCAGTTACGGCGGGTCCGAGAAAAACATTCAGTACTTC.

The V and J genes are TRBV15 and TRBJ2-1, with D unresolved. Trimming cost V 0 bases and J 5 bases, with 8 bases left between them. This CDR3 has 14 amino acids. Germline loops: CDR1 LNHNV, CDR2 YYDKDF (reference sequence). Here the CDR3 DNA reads TGTGCCACCAGCAGAGATAGGCGGAACAATGAGCAGTTCTTC. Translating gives CATSRDRRNNEQFF.

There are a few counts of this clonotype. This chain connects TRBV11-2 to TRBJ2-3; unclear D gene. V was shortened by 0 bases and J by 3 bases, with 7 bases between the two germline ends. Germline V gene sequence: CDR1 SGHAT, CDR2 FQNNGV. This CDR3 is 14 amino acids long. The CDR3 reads CASSLDLVTDTQYF. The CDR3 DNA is TGTGCCAGCAGCTTAGATTTGGTTACAGATACGCAGTATTTT.

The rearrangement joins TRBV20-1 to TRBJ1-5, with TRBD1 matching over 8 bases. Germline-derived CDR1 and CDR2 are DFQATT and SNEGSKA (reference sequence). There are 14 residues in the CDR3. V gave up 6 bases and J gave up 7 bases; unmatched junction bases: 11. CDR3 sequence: CSAALTGGRQPQHF. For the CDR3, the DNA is TGCAGTGCGGCCCTTACAGGGGGAAGACAGCCCCAGCATTTT.

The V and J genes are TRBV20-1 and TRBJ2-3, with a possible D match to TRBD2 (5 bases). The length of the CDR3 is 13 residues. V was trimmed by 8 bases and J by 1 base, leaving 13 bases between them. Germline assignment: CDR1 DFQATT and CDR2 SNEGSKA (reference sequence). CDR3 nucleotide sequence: TGCAGTCCAGCGGTAATCGGCACAGATACGCAGTATTTT. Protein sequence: CSPAVIGTDTQYF.

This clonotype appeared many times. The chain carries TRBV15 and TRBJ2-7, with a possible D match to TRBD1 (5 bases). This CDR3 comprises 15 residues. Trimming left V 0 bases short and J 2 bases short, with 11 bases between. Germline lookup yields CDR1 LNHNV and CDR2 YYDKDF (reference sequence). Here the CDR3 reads CATSRDRTRTYEQYF. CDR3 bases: TGTGCCACCAGCAGAGACCGGACACGAACCTACGAGCAGTACTTC. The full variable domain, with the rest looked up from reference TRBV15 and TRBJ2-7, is DAMVIQNPRYQVTQFGKPVTLSCSQTLNHNVMYWYQQKSSQAPKLLFHYYDKDFNNEADTPDNFQSRRPNTSFCFLDIRSPGLGDTAMYLCATSRDRTRTYEQYFGPGTRLTVT.

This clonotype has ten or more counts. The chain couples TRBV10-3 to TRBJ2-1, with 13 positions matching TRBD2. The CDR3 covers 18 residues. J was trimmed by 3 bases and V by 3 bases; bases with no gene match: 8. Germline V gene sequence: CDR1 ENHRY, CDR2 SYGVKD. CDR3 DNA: TGTGCCATCAGTGAACCGGGACTAGCGGGGTGGGACTACAATGAGCAGTTCTTC. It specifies CAISEPGLAGWDYNEQFF.

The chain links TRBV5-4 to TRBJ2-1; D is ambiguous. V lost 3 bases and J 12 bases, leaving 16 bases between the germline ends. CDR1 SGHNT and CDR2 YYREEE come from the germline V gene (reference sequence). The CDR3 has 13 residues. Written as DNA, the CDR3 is TGTGCCAGCAGCTCAGAGGTGGCAATCTCGCAGTTCTTC. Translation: CASSSEVAISQFF.

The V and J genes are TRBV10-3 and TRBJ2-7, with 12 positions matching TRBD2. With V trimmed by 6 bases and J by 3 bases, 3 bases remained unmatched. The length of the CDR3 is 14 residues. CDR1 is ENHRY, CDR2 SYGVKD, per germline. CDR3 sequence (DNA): TGTGCCATCAGGGCGGGACTAGCGGGCTACGAGCAGTACTTC. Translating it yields CAIRAGLAGYEQYF.

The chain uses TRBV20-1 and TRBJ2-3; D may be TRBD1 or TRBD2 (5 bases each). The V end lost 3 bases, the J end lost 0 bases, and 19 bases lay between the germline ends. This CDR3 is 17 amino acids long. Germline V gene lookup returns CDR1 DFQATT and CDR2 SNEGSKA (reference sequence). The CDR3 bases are TGCAGTGCTAGGGGGGTTCGAGGACCGGATAGCACAGATACGCAGTATTTT. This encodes CSARGVRGPDSTDTQYF.

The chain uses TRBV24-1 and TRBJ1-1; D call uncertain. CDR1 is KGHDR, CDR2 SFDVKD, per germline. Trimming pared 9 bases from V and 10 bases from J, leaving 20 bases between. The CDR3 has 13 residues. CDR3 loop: CATRSAAGLVAFF. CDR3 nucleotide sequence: TGTGCCACCCGGAGCGCCGCCGGCCTGGTAGCTTTCTTT.

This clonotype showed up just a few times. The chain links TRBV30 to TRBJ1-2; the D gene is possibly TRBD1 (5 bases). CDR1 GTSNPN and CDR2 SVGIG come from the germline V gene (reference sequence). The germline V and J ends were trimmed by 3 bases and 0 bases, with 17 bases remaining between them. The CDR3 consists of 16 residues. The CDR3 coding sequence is TGTGCCTGGAGCGCGGGAGGACATTTTACTAACTATGGCTACACCTTC. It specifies CAWSAGGHFTNYGYTF.

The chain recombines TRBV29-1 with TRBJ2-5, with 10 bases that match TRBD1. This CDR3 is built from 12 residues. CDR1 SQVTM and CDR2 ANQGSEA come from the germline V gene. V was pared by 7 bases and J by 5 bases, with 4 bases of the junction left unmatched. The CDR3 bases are TGCAGCGCCCAGGGACAGGGGGAGACCCAGTACTTC. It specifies CSAQGQGETQYF.

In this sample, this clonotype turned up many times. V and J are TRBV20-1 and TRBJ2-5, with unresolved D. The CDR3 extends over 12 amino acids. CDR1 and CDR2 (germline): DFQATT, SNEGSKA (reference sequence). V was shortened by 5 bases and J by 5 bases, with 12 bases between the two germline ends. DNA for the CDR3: TGCAGTGCTGGAGCGACGTCGGAGACCCAGTACTTC. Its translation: CSAGATSETQYF.